This note documents a single T cell receptor (beta chain) sequence. These data are taken from a study of T cells after yellow fever vaccination. Template switching with 5'RACE generated the TCR cDNA and added a universal primer site and UMIs. In TCRdb, the 5' RACE reads were re-called with MiXCR into one record per CDR3 protein. The sample includes 450,000 to 600,000 distinct CDR3 sequences, around 16% of them seen just once. The material sequenced was PBMCs, taken around 5 days after the first yellow fever vaccination. The source is a man aged 18 to 30 who received the YFV17D yellow fever vaccine.

The CDR3 DNA is TGTGCCAGCAGCGCCGGAGGGATGTTTGGTAACACCATATATTTT. Protein sequence: CASSAGGMFGNTIYF. This chain uses TRBV9 with TRBJ1-3; D uncertain. Trimming removed 3 bases from V and 7 bases from J, with 17 bases in between. Germline V gives CDR1 SGDLS, CDR2 YYNGEE. The CDR3 loop spans 15 amino acids.